The entry below gives a single TCR beta chain sequence along with its context. Its antigen is not identified. V gave up 3 bases and J gave up 1 base, with 13 bases separating them. CDR3 length: 16 residues. Germline V gives CDR1 SGHRS, CDR2 YFSETQ. This sample was included in a study of T cell responses to AZD1222 COVID-19 vaccine. Findings and limits, study-wide: No repertoire was sampled before or during the peak T cell response, only after it.

Here immunoSEQ multiplex PCR was the method, and the copy in TCRdb shows in-frame clones only, minus some. Of about 35,000 clones listed, around nine tenths are singletons. The source material was peripheral blood, sampled on day 0 of AZD1222 vaccination. J is TRBJ2-2 and V is TRBV5-1; weak D call: TRBD2 (5 bases). The TCR originated in an adult in good health. For the CDR3, the DNA is TGCGCCAGCAGCTCTCTGTCGGCGGGGAACACCGGGGAGCTGTTTTTT. It yields the protein CASSSLSAGNTGELFF.